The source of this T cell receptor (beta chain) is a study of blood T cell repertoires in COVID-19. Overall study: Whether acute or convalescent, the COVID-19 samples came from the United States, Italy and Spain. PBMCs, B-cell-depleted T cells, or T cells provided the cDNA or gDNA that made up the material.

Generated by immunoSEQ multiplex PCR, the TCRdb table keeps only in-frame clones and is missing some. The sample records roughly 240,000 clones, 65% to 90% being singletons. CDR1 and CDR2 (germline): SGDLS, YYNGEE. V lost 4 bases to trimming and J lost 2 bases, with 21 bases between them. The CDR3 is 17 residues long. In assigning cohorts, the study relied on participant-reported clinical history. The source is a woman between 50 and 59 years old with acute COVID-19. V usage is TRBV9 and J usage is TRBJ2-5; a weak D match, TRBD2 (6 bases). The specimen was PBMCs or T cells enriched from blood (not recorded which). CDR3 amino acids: CASSSPFSGGFQETQYF. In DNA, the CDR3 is TGTGCCAGCAGCTCCCCCTTCTCCGGAGGGTTTCAAGAGACCCAGTACTTC.